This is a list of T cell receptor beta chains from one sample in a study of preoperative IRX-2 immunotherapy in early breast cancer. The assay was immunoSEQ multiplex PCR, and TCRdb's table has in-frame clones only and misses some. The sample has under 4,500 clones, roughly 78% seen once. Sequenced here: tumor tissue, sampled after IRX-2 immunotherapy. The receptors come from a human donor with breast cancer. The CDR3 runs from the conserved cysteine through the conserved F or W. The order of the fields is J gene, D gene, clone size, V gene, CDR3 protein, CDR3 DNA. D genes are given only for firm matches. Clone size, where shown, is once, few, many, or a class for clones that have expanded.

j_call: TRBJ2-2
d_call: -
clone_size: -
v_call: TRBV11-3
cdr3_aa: CASSPGVGSGTGELFF
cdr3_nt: TGTGCCAGCAGCCCAGGGGTAGGATCGGGGACCGGGGAGCTGTTTTTT

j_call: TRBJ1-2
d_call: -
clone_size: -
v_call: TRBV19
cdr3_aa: CASSQAAQGHRSGYTF
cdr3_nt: TGTGCCAGTAGCCAAGCCGCCCAAGGACACCGTTCTGGCTACACCTTC

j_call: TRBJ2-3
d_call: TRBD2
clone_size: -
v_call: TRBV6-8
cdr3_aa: CASSYSLAGGFTDTQYF
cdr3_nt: TGTGCCAGCAGTTACAGTTTAGCGGGGGGATTCACAGATACGCAGTATTTT

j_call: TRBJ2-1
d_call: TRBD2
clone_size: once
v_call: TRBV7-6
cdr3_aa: CASSPSLAGGPNEQFF
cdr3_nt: TGTGCCAGCAGCCCATCGTTAGCGGGAGGGCCAAATGAGCAGTTCTTC

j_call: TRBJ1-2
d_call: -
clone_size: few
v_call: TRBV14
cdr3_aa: CASSQEGRYGYGYTF
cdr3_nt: TGTGCCAGCAGCCAAGAGGGCAGGTATGGCTATGGCTACACCTTC

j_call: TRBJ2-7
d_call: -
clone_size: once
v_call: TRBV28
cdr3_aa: CASTETVTYEQYF
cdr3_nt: TGTGCCAGCACGGAGACGGTCACCTACGAGCAGTACTTC

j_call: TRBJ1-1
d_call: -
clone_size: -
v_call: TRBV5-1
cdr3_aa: CASSSGSTENTEAFF
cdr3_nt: TGCGCCAGCAGCTCCGGCAGTACAGAGAACACTGAAGCTTTCTTT

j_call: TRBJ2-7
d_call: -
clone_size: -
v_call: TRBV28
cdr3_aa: CASSPDRFHEQYF
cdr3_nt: TGTGCCAGCAGCCCCGACAGGTTCCACGAGCAGTACTTC

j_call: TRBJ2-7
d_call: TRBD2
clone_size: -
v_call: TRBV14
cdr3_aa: CASSHGTSGVTYEQYF
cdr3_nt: TGTGCCAGCAGCCATGGGACTAGCGGGGTCACCTACGAGCAGTACTTC

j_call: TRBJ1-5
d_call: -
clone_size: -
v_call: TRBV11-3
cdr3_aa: CASSSRGWTQPQHF
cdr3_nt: TGTGCCAGCAGCTCCCGGGGGTGGACTCAGCCCCAGCATTTT

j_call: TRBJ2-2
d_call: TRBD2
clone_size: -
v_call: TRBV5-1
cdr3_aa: CASSSTSGGASGELFF
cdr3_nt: TGCGCCAGCAGCTCTACTAGCGGGGGAGCCTCCGGGGAGCTGTTTTTT

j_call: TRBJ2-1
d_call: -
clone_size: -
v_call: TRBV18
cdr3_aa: CASSPQTGPHSLYNEQFF
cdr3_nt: TGTGCCAGCTCACCACAAACAGGCCCTCACAGCCTATACAATGAGCAGTTCTTC

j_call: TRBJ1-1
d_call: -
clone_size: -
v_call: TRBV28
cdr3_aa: CASMELGGAGTEAFF
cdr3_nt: TGTGCCAGCATGGAGCTTGGTGGGGCGGGCACTGAAGCTTTCTTT

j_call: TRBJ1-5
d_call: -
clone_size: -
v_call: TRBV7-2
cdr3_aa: CASKSGVDQPQHF
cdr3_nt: TGTGCCAGCAAGTCTGGGGTCGATCAGCCCCAGCATTTT

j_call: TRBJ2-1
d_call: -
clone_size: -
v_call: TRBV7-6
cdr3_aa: CASSFWGRDNEQFF
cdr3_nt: TGTGCCAGCAGCTTTTGGGGTCGGGACAATGAGCAGTTCTTC

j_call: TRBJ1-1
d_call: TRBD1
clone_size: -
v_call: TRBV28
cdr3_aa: CASSFVQRQGLEAFF
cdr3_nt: TGTGCCAGCAGTTTCGTACAGCGACAGGGGCTGGAAGCTTTCTTT

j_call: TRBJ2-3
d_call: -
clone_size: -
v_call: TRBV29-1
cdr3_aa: CSVWRPSTDTQYF
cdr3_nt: TGCAGCGTGTGGCGACCAAGCACAGATACGCAGTATTTT

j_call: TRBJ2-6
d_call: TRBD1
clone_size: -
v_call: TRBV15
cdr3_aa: CATSWEPGQILSGANVLTF
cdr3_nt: TGTGCCACCAGCTGGGAACCGGGACAGATTCTCTCTGGGGCCAACGTCCTGACTTTC